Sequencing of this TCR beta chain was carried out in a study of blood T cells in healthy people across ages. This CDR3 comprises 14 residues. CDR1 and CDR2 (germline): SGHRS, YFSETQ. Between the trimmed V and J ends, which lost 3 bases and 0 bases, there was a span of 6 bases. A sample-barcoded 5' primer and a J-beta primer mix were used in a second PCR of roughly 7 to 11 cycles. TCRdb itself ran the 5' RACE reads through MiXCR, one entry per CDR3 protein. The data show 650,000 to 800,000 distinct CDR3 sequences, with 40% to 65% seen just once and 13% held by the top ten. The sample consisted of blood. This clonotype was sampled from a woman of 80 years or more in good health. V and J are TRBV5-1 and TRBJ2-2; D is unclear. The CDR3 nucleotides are TGCGCCAGCAGCTACGATGCGAACACCGGGGAGCTGTTTTTT. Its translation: CASSYDANTGELFF.